The T cell receptor (beta chain) described here comes from a study of blood T cell repertoires in COVID-19. Turning to the study itself: PBMCs, B-cell-depleted T cells, or T cells were the source of the cDNA or gDNA that made up the material.

Two negative PCRs, clearance, or symptom resolution had been documented for recovered Cohort 3 donors. V was pared by 5 bases and J by 2 bases, with 3 bases of the junction left unmatched. The CDR3 covers 15 residues. Germline V CDR1 and CDR2: MNHEY, SVGEGT. Authors' analysis steps: It was from reference gene primer amplification that nucleated cell counts were estimated. TCRdb's copy holds only in-frame clones and misses some; the assay was immunoSEQ multiplex PCR. For V, J and clone size, that table is used; D and trimming come from the DNA. The table has roughly 180,000 clones, roughly 87% seen once; the top ten hold around 2.3%.

Sequenced material: PBMCs or T cells enriched from blood (not recorded which). The source is a young woman who had recovered from COVID-19. The V and J genes are TRBV6-2 or TRBV6-3 and TRBJ1-5; TRBD1 matches 10 bases. In DNA form, the CDR3 reads TGTGCCAGCAGTCGACAGGGGGCCGGCAATCAGCCCCAGCATTTT. Its translation is CASSRQGAGNQPQHF.